Following are 10 T cell receptor beta chains from one sample sequenced in a study of shared clonotypes between healthy human individuals (dated by TCRdb to about 2020). Receptor amplification or capture employed the immunoSEQ multiplex PCR assay. The table was pulled from immuneACCESS by TCRdb, which kept in-frame rearrangements only. Such tables lose some clones; where checked, under half of the loss comes from unresolved V genes, and the rest has no known cause. This sample gives over 2 million clones in total; 85% to 95% of them show up just once. The ten largest clones add up to approximately 0.39% of the sample. Sequenced: naive CD4+ T cells from PBMCs. The intended sense of this specimen's cell subset or site label: CD45RA+ positively selected. These receptors all come from a man between 18 and 35 years old in good health. Some clones in this sample may be carry-over from other donors' samples.

The chain is built from TRBV28 and TRBJ2-7, with 7 bases identical to TRBD2. Germline-derived CDR1 and CDR2 are MDHEN and SYDVKM. This CDR3 is 15 amino acids long. V dropped 5 bases and J dropped 0; count of bases not matched to a gene: 7. The chain's CDR3 is CASSGAGALSYEQYF. The CDR3 region has the DNA TGTGCCAGCAGTGGGGCGGGAGCGCTCTCCTACGAGCAGTACTTC.

The CDR3 coding sequence is TGTGCCAGCAGCCAATGGTTGCGGGAGGAGGGCAATGAGCAGTTCTTC. Translation: CASSQWLREEGNEQFF. The chain joins TRBV7-9 to TRBJ2-1; 8 bases match TRBD2. Germline CDR1 reads SEHNR; CDR2 reads FQNEAQ (reference sequence). V lost 5 bases and J lost 6; bases outside the gene matches: 12. This CDR3 has 16 residues.

V is TRBV7-9 and J is TRBJ2-5; 10 bases fit TRBD2. The V segment lost 1 base and the J segment 4 bases; nucleotides outside the gene matches: 6. Per germline, CDR1 SEHNR and CDR2 FQNEAQ (reference sequence). The CDR3 spans 16 residues. The CDR3 spells CASSLEPAGGRETQYF. The CDR3 DNA sequence: TGTGCCAGCAGCTTAGAGCCAGCGGGAGGGCGAGAGACCCAGTACTTC.

The gene calls are TRBV11-2 and TRBJ2-5, with TRBD2 identical over 9 bases. The germline CDR1 and CDR2 sequences are SGHAT and FQNNGV. This CDR3 contains 14 residues. The V and J ends lost 5 bases and 11 bases, in that order; junction bases with no gene match: 12. The CDR3 coding sequence is TGTGCCAGCAGCCTTCGATTAGCGGGAGAGGAGCAGTACTTC. This encodes CASSLRLAGEEQYF. Looking up the rest from reference TRBV11-2 and TRBJ2-5 gives the full variable domain: EAGVAQSPRYKIIEKRQSVAFWCNPISGHATLYWYQQILGQGPKLLIQFQNNGVVDDSQLPKDRFSAERLKGVDSTLKIQPAKLEDSAVYLCASSLRLAGEEQYFGPGTRLLVL.

This sequence joins TRBV28 and TRBJ1-2; 9 bases align to TRBD1. J lost 0 bases, V lost 5 bases, and 7 bases had no gene match. The germline V gene has CDR1 MDHEN and CDR2 SYDVKM. This CDR3 comprises 16 residues. The CDR3 nucleotides are TGTGCCAGCAGTCTGGGACAGGGTTGGGCTAACTATGGCTACACCTTC. Translation: CASSLGQGWANYGYTF.

The rearrangement joins TRBV28 to TRBJ2-4; 7 bases align to TRBD1. Trimming removed 8 bases from V and 6 bases from J; junction bases left unmatched: 4. CDR3 size: 12 residues. Germline V gene data show CDR1 as MDHEN and CDR2 as SYDVKM. CDR3 DNA: TGTGCCAGCCGACAGGGAGTAAACATTCAGTACTTC. It encodes CASRQGVNIQYF.

V and J are TRBV6-5 and TRBJ2-3, with D tentatively TRBD1 (5 bases). V was trimmed by 2 bases and J by 2 bases, leaving 8 bases between them. The CDR3 is 14 amino acids. From germline, CDR1 is MNHEY and CDR2 SVGAGI. The CDR3 is CASSYGALTDTQYF. For the CDR3, the DNA is TGTGCCAGCAGTTACGGGGCTCTCACAGATACGCAGTATTTT.

The CDR3, as DNA: TGTGCCAGTAGTATAGAGGTACTAGCGGGAGGGCCGGCCAAAAACATTCAGTACTTC. It specifies CASSIEVLAGGPAKNIQYF. V is TRBV19 and J is TRBJ2-4; TRBD2 matches 13 bases. Germline-derived CDR1 and CDR2 are LNHDA and SQIVND (reference sequence). The CDR3 length is 19 residues. Trimming took 0 bases from V and 1 from J; bases not matched to a gene: 6.

The chain couples TRBV27 to TRBJ1-2; D possibly corresponds to TRBD1 (5 bases). Deletions cut 2 bases from V and 1 base from J, with 11 bases between. The CDR3 contains 15 residues. Looked up from germline, CDR1 is MNHEY and CDR2 is SMNVEV (reference sequence). The CDR3 loop reads CASSLVGGNNYGYTF. The CDR3 coding sequence is TGTGCCAGCAGTTTAGTCGGGGGGAATAACTATGGCTACACCTTC.

This chain links TRBV7-2 with TRBJ2-7; the D gene is possibly TRBD2 (6 bases). CDR3 length: 17 amino acids. The germline V gene has CDR1 SGHTA and CDR2 FQGNSA. The V gene lost 1 base and the J gene lost 6 bases, with 22 bases spanning the gap. CDR3 DNA: TGTGCCAGCAGCTTAGTGGCGGGGCGGTACAAATCGAGCGAGCAGTACTTC. Translating it yields CASSLVAGRYKSSEQYF.